One and the same sample provided the 7 T cell receptor beta chains below, sequenced in a study of blood T cell repertoires in COVID-19. TCRdb's copy holds only in-frame clones and misses some; the assay was immunoSEQ multiplex PCR. This sample carries approximately 130,000 clones, approximately 87% of them seen once, and the ten largest clones take more than 2%. The specimen sequenced was peripheral blood. The receptors here all came from a woman between 45 and 65 years old with acute or convalescent COVID-19.

Remarks on this clone: Other DNA sequences of this sample code for an identical CDR3. This chain links TRBV30 with TRBJ1-5; D not certain. With 0 bases removed from V and 0 bases from J, the gap between germline ends came to 6 bases. Germline V lookup: CDR1 GTSNPN, CDR2 SVGIG (reference sequence). CDR3 size: 14 residues. In DNA form, the CDR3 reads TGTGCCTGGAGTGTCCCCAGTAGCAATCAGCCCCAGCATTTT. The encoded protein is CAWSVPSSNQPQHF.

This chain connects TRBV2 to TRBJ2-1; maybe TRBD2 (7 bases). Germline V gene lookup returns CDR1 SNHLY and CDR2 FYNNEI. The germline V and J ends were trimmed by 7 bases and 6 bases, with 16 bases remaining between them. The CDR3 is made up of 14 amino acids. DNA for the CDR3: TGTGCCAGCAAGTGGGAGGGGGTCATCAATGAGCAGTTCTTC. Amino acids: CASKWEGVINEQFF.

The chain uses TRBV19 and TRBJ2-1; D is perhaps TRBD2 (5 bases). CDR3 length: 16 amino acids. The ends were cut back, 5 bases at V and 0 bases at J, with 14 bases in the middle. Germline loops: CDR1 LNHDA, CDR2 SQIVND (reference sequence). The CDR3 nucleotides read TGTGCCAGTAGTCCCCTCGGGGTATCCTCCTACAATGAGCAGTTCTTC. Protein product: CASSPLGVSSYNEQFF.

The chain carries TRBV7-3 and TRBJ1-1, with D tentatively TRBD1 (6 bases). The V end was cut by 4 bases, the J end by 7 bases, with 13 bases between. Germline CDR1 reads SGHTA; CDR2 reads FQGTGA. There are 13 residues in the CDR3. In nucleotides, the CDR3 is TGTGCCAGCAGCTACTGGGGGCTTAGTGAAGCTTTCTTT. This gives the protein CASSYWGLSEAFF.

J is TRBJ2-2 and V is TRBV19; D is perhaps TRBD1 (7 bases). The CDR3 is made up of 15 amino acids. Trimming took 3 bases from V and 4 from J, leaving 12 bases between them. Germline CDR1 and CDR2: LNHDA and SQIVND (reference sequence). CDR3 in amino acids: CASSIQGGLTGELFF. The DNA for the CDR3 is TGTGCCAGTAGTATCCAGGGGGGACTCACCGGGGAGCTGTTTTTT.

This clone was seen many times. V is TRBV21-1 and J is TRBJ1-5; TRBD1 is taken as the D call from the table, unchecked against the DNA. TRBV21-1 is termed a pseudogene. CDR3 length equals 16 residues. The CDR3 region has the DNA TGTGCCAGCAGCAAAGAGGACTGGGACAGGGGTCAGCCCCAGCATTTT. Translated, it gives CASSKEDWDRGQPQHF.

The V call is TRBV27, the J call TRBJ2-1; TRBD2 agrees at 10 bases. Germline-derived CDR1 and CDR2 are MNHEY and SMNVEV (reference sequence). The CDR3 is 16 amino acids. Germline trimming cut 2 bases from V and 5 bases from J; bases unmatched to any gene: 6. In nucleotides, the CDR3 is TGTGCCAGCAGTTTACTGGGGACTAGCGTGCACAATGAGCAGTTCTTC. Protein: CASSLLGTSVHNEQFF.